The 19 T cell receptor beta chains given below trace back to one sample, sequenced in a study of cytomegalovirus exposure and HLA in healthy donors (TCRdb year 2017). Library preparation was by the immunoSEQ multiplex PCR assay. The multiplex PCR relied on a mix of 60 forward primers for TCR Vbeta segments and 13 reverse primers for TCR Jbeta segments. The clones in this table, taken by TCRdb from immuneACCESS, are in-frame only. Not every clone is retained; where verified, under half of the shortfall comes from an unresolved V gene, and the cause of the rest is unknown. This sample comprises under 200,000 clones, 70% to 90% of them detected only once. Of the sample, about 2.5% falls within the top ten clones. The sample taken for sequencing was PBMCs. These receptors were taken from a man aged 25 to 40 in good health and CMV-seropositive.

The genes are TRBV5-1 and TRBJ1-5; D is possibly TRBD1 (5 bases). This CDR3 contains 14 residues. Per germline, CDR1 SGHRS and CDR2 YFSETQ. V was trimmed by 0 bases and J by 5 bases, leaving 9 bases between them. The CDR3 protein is CASSLGGGDQPQHF. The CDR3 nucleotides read TGCGCCAGCAGCTTGGGCGGGGGAGATCAGCCCCAGCATTTT.

The DNA for the CDR3 is TGCGCCAGCAGCCAAGGCGGCGGGATAGGTGAGGAGCTGTTTTTT. Its translation is CASSQGGGIGEELFF. The gene calls are TRBV4-3 and TRBJ2-2; tentative D call: TRBD2 (6 bases). Per the germline V gene, CDR1 is LGHNA and CDR2 is YSLEER. The CDR3 is 15 amino acids. V dropped 1 base and J dropped 10 bases, with 16 bases sitting between them.

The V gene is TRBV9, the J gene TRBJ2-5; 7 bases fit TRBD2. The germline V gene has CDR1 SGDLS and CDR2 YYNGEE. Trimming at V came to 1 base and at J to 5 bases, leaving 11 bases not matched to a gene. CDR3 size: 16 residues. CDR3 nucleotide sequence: TGTGCCAGCAGCGTACTAGAGGGAGGGCTACGGGAGACCCAGTACTTC. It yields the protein CASSVLEGGLRETQYF.

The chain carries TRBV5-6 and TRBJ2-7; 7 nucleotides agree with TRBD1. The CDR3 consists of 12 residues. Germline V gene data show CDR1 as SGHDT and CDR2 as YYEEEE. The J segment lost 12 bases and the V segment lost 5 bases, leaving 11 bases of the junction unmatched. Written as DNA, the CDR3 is TGTGCCAGCAGTTTTGCCGGGACAGAATCGTACGTC. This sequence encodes CASSFAGTESYV.

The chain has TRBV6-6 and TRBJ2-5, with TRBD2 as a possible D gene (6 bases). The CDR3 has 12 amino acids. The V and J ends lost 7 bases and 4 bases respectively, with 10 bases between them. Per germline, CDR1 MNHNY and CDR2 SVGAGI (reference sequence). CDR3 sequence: CASTAGGETQYF. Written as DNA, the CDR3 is TGTGCCAGCACCGCCGGGGGAGAGACCCAGTACTTC.

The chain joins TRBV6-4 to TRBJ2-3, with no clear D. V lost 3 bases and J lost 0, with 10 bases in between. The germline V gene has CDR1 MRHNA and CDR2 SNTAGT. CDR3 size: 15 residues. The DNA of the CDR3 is TGTGCCAGCAGTGAGATTGACGGGAGCACAGATACGCAGTATTTT. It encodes CASSEIDGSTDTQYF.

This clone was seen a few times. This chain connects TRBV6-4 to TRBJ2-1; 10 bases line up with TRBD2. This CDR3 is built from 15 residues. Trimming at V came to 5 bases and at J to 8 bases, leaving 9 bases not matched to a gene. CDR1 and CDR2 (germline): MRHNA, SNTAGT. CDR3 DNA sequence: TGTGCCAGCAGTCCAGCGGGAGGGTCAGGCCATGAGCAGTTCTTC. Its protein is CASSPAGGSGHEQFF.

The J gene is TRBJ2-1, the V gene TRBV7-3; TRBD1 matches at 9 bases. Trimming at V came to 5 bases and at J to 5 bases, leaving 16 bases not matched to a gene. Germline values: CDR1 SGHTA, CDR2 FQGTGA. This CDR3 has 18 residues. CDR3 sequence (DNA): TGTGCCAGCAGCCCGGGACAGGGAAGAGGGACTACCGACAATGAGCAGTTCTTC. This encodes CASSPGQGRGTTDNEQFF.

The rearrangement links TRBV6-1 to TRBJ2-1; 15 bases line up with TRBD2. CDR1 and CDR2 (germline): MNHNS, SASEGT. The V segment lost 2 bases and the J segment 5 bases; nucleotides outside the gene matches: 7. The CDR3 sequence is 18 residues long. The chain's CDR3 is CASSETSWTSGRDNEQFF. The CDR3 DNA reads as TGTGCCAGCAGTGAAACATCTTGGACTAGCGGGAGGGACAATGAGCAGTTCTTC.

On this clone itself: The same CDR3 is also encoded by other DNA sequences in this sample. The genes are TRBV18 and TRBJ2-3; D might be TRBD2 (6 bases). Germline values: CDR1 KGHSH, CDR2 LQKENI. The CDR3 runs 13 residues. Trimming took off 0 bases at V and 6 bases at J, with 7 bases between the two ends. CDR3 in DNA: TGTGCCAGCTCACCACCGAGCGGGGATACGCAGTATTTT. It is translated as CASSPPSGDTQYF. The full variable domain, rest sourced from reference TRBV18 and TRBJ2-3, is NAGVMQNPRHLVRRRGQEARLRCSPMKGHSHVYWYRQLPEEGLKFMVYLQKENIIDESGMPKERFSAEFPKEGPSILRIQQVVRGDSAAYFCASSPPSGDTQYFGPGTRLTVL.

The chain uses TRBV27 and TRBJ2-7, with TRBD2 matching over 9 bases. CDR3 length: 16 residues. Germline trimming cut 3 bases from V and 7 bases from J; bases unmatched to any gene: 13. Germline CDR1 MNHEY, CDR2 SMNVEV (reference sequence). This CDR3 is CASSFTWREGPREQYF. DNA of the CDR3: TGTGCCAGCAGTTTTACATGGCGGGAGGGCCCTCGTGAGCAGTACTTC.

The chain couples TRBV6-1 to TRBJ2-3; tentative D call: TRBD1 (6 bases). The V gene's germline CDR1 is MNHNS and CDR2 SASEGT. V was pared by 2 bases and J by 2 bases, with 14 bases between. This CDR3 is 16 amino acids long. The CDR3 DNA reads TGTGCCAGCAGTGAAAGGGTTAGGACAGACACAGATACGCAGTATTTT. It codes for CASSERVRTDTDTQYF.

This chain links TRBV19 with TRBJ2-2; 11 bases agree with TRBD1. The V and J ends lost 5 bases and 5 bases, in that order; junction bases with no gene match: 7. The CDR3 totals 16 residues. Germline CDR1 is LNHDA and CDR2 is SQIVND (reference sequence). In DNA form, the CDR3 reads TGTGCCAGTAGTTTAGGACAGGGGGCAATTACCGGGGAGCTGTTTTTT. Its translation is CASSLGQGAITGELFF.

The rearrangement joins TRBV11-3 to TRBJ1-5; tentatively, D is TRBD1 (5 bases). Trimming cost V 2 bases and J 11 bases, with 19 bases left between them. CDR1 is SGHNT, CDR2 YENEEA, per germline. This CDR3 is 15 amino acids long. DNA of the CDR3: TGTGCCAGCAGCTTAAGAGGGCGGGACGGCTCGGCCCAGCATTTT. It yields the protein CASSLRGRDGSAQHF.

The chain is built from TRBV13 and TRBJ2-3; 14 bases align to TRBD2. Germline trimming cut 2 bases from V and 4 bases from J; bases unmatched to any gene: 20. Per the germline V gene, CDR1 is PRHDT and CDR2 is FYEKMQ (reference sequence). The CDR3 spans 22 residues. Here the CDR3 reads CASSLWAGLTGTSGSGADTQYF. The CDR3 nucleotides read TGTGCCAGCAGCTTATGGGCGGGGTTAACCGGGACTAGCGGGAGCGGCGCAGATACGCAGTATTTT.

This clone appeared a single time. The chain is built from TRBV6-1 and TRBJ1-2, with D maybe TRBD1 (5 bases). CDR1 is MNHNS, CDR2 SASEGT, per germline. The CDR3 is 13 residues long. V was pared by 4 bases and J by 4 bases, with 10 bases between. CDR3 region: CASSVGQGYGYTF. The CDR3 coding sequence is TGTGCCAGCAGTGTGGGGCAGGGCTATGGCTACACCTTC.

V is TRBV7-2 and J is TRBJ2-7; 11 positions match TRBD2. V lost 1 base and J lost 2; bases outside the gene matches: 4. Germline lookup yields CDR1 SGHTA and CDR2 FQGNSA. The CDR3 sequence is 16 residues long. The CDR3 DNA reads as TGTGCCAGCAGCTTAGGAGGGACTAGCGGTCCCTACGAGCAGTACTTC. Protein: CASSLGGTSGPYEQYF.

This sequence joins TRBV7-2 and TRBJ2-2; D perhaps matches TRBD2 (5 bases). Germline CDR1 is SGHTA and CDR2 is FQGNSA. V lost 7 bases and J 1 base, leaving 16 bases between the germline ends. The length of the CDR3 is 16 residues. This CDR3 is CASIYEGSMNTGELFF. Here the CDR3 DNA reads TGTGCCAGCATCTACGAGGGATCGATGAACACCGGGGAGCTGTTTTTT.

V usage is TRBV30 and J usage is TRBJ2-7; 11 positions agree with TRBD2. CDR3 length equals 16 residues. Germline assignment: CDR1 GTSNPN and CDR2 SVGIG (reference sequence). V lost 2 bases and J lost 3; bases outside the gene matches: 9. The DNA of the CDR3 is TGTGCCTGGAGTTCAACTAGCGGGAGTGTATTCTACGAGCAGTACTTC. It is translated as CAWSSTSGSVFYEQYF.